The 18 T cell receptor beta chains reported below all come from one sample, sequenced in a study of T-cell reconstitution after alpha-beta-depleted transplantation in children (TCRdb year 2016). The method behind the library was PCR. Sequencing was carried out with an Illumina HiSeq 2500. To normalize quantification of the TCRbeta repertoire, the TCR libraries were built with molecular barcoding that relied on unique molecular identifiers. TCRdb reprocessed the public reads (quality trimming at Q25 with fastp, clone calling with MiXCR) and kept in-frame beta chains. Rows with one shared CDR3 protein collapse into an entry with the most common genes and DNA. Recorded for this sample are hundreds of thousands of distinct CDR3 sequences; 15% to 20% of them occurred a single time. The ten largest make up approximately 1% of the sample. The source was PBMCs from the stem cell graft donor, collected from the stem cell graft. The source is a human donor who donated a stem cell graft to a child with acute myeloid leukemia.

This clonotype was recorded at least ten times. V and J are TRBV20-1 and TRBJ2-1, with D tentatively TRBD1 (6 bases). Germline V gene data show CDR1 as DFQATT and CDR2 as SNEGSKA (reference sequence). Trimming left V 0 bases short and J 6 bases short, with 15 bases between. The length of the CDR3 is 15 residues. Here the CDR3 DNA reads TGCAGTGCTAGAGATGGTCAGGGGTTGAGCAATGAGCAGTTCTTC. It codes for CSARDGQGLSNEQFF.

The chain employs TRBV5-1 and TRBJ1-4; D might be TRBD1 (5 bases). CDR3 length: 14 amino acids. Germline V gene data show CDR1 as SGHRS and CDR2 as YFSETQ. V lost 7 bases to trimming and J lost 3 bases, with 13 bases between them. Written as DNA, the CDR3 is TGCGCCAGCGCCTCCGGGACTCCTAATGAAAAACTGTTTTTT. Its translation is CASASGTPNEKLFF.

In its sample, this clonotype was seen many times. This chain links TRBV5-6 with TRBJ2-3; no definite D call. CDR1 and CDR2 from the germline V gene are SGHDT and YYEEEE. The CDR3 loop spans 15 amino acids. Trimming took off 2 bases at V and 4 bases at J, with 14 bases between the two ends. The chain's CDR3 is CASSLGDQHADTQYF. DNA of the CDR3: TGTGCCAGCAGCTTAGGCGACCAGCACGCAGATACGCAGTATTTT.

Only a few counts were recorded for this clonotype. The chain uses TRBV4-1 and TRBJ1-5; D is undetermined. CDR1 and CDR2 from the germline V gene are MGHRA and YSYEKL. Trimming took off 3 bases at V and 4 bases at J, with 7 bases between the two ends. The CDR3 has 13 amino acids. CDR3: CASSQAENQPQHF. The CDR3 DNA follows: TGCGCCAGCAGCCAGGCTGAAAATCAGCCCCAGCATTTT.

This clonotype has a count of ten or more. This chain joins TRBV20-1 and TRBJ2-1, with 9 bases fitting TRBD2. The V gene's germline CDR1 is DFQATT and CDR2 SNEGSKA (reference sequence). The trim removed 0 bases at V and 3 bases at J, leaving 3 bases unmatched. The CDR3 length is 15 residues. As DNA, the CDR3 is TGCAGTGCTAGAGATGGGACTAGCAACTACAATGAGCAGTTCTTC. The encoded protein is CSARDGTSNYNEQFF.

This clonotype was seen a handful of times. This CDR3 is CASSSRLEPYEQYF. The CDR3 DNA follows: TGTGCCAGCAGTTCGCGACTGGAACCCTACGAGCAGTACTTC. This chain connects TRBV27 to TRBJ2-7; D is unclear. Germline V lookup: CDR1 MNHEY, CDR2 SMNVEV (reference sequence). Deletions cut 4 bases from V and 2 bases from J, with 12 bases between. The CDR3 consists of 14 residues.

About this clonotype: Given a much more abundant clone one base away, this may be a read error. The chain has TRBV7-9 and TRBJ2-1; no firm D call. Germline V CDR1 and CDR2: SEHNR, FQNEAQ (reference sequence). There are 16 residues in the CDR3. The DNA for the CDR3 is TGTACCAGCAGTTCCTCCCGGGTTAGCTCCTACAATGAGCAGTTCTTC. It encodes CTSSSSRVSSYNEQFF.

This clonotype has ten or more counts. The V call is TRBV6-2 or TRBV6-3, the J call TRBJ2-7; no reliable D call. CDR3 length: 14 amino acids. Trimming left V 2 bases short and J 7 bases short, with 15 bases between. The V gene's germline CDR1 is MNHEY and CDR2 SVGEGT. This CDR3 is CASSYGSGPNEQYV. DNA of the CDR3: TGTGCCAGCAGTTACGGTTCAGGCCCAAATGAGCAGTACGTC.

This clonotype was detected only a few times. This chain links TRBV4-3 with TRBJ1-4, with D tentatively TRBD1 (5 bases). CDR3 length: 15 residues. In germline, CDR1 is LGHNA, CDR2 YSLEER. Trimming stripped 3 bases from V and 0 bases from J, with 8 bases between. CDR3 DNA sequence: TGCGCCAGCAGCCACCGGGACTCAACTAATGAAAAACTGTTTTTT. Amino acid sequence: CASSHRDSTNEKLFF.

This clonotype showed up just a few times. The rearrangement uses TRBV5-8 and TRBJ1-5; possibly TRBD1 for D (6 bases). CDR3 length: 17 amino acids. V was cut by 0 bases and J by 2 bases, with 15 bases left in between. Germline V gene sequence: CDR1 SGHTS, CDR2 YDEGEE. The CDR3 here is CASSLGYRVGGNQPQHF. Here the CDR3 DNA reads TGTGCCAGCAGCTTGGGTTACAGGGTAGGCGGCAATCAGCCCCAGCATTTT.

This clonotype was counted a few times. This chain joins TRBV7-8 and TRBJ2-7; 7 positions match TRBD2. This CDR3 contains 15 residues. Germline-derived CDR1 and CDR2 are SGHVS and FQNEAQ. V shed 1 base and J 6 bases; nucleotides not matched to a gene: 9. CDR3 in amino acids: CASSLVRTRRAEQYF. CDR3 coding DNA: TGTGCCAGCAGCTTAGTAAGGACTAGGCGGGCCGAGCAGTACTTC.

This clonotype was picked up a small number of times. V and J are TRBV4-1 and TRBJ2-1, with a possible D match to TRBD2 (6 bases). V dropped 5 bases and J dropped 4 bases, with 18 bases sitting between them. The germline gives CDR1 MGHRA, CDR2 YSYEKL. CDR3 length: 16 residues. CDR3: CASSSQEGGEYNEQFF. The CDR3 bases are TGCGCCAGCAGCTCGCAGGAGGGCGGGGAGTACAATGAGCAGTTCTTC.

The chain combines TRBV20-1 with TRBJ2-3, with D possibly TRBD2 on 5 matching bases. CDR1 DFQATT and CDR2 SNEGSKA come from the germline V gene (reference sequence). Between the trimmed V and J ends, which lost 3 bases and 6 bases, there was a span of 16 bases. The CDR3 is 14 amino acids. CDR3 loop: CSASSYAREDTQYF. The CDR3 nucleotides are TGCAGTGCTAGTTCATATGCAAGGGAGGATACGCAGTATTTT.

The chain uses TRBV11-2 and TRBJ1-5; 7 nucleotides match TRBD1. The junction had 8 bases not matched to a gene; V was cut back by 0 bases and J by 3 bases. The CDR3 has 17 amino acids. Germline loops: CDR1 SGHAT, CDR2 FQNNGV. This CDR3 reads CASSLERVGQYNQPQHF. The CDR3 region has the DNA TGTGCCAGCAGCTTAGAAAGAGTGGGACAGTACAATCAGCCCCAGCATTTT.

This chain uses TRBV7-9 with TRBJ2-2; TRBD1 or TRBD2 may be the D gene (5 bases each). V lost 5 bases and J lost 3, with 13 bases in between. Germline CDR1 is SEHNR and CDR2 is FQNEAQ (reference sequence). The CDR3 totals 15 residues. DNA of the CDR3: TGTGCCAGCAGCCCCTCAGGGACGTACACCGGGGAGCTGTTTTTT. This encodes CASSPSGTYTGELFF.

V gene TRBV7-2 combines with J gene TRBJ1-2; D not certain. With 1 base removed from V and 8 bases from J, the gap between germline ends came to 14 bases. This CDR3 has 14 amino acids. Germline assignment: CDR1 SGHTA and CDR2 FQGNSA. The CDR3: CASSLEDYSEGYTF. CDR3 in DNA: TGTGCCAGCAGCTTAGAGGACTATTCGGAGGGCTACACCTTC.

The genes are TRBV24-1 and TRBJ2-1; D not resolved. The CDR3 is 14 residues long. Germline assignment: CDR1 KGHDR and CDR2 SFDVKD. Between the trimmed V and J ends, which lost 1 base and 5 bases, there was a span of 8 bases. This CDR3 reads CATSDFNSNNEQFF. The CDR3 bases are TGTGCCACCAGTGATTTTAACTCTAACAATGAGCAGTTCTTC.

This clonotype was picked up many times. J is TRBJ1-6 and V is TRBV12-3 or TRBV12-4, with D perhaps matching TRBD1 (6 bases). Trimming removed 4 bases at V and 3 bases at J, with 13 bases between. The CDR3 is made up of 16 amino acids. The chain's CDR3 is CASSSDRKVYNSPLHF. The DNA of the CDR3 is TGTGCCAGCAGTTCTGACAGGAAGGTCTATAATTCACCCCTCCACTTT.